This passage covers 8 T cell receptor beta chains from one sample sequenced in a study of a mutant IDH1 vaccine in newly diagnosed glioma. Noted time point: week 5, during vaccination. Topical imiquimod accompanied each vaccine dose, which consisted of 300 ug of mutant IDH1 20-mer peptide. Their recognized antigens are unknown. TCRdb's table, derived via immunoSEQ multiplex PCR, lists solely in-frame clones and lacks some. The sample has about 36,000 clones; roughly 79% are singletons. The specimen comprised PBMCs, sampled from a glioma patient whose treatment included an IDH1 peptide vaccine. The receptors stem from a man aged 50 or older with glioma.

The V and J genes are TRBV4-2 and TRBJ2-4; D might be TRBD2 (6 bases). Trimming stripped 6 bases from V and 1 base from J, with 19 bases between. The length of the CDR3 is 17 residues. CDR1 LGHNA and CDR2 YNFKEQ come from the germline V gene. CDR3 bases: TGTGCCAGCAGTGACGGGACTCTTGGAGAGGCCAAAAACATTCAGTACTTC. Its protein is CASSDGTLGEAKNIQYF.

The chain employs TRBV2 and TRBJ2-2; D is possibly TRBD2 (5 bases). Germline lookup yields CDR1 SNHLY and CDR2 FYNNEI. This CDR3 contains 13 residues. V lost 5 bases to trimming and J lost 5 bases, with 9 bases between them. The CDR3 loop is CASSWTETGELFF. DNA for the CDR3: TGTGCCAGCAGTTGGACTGAGACCGGGGAGCTGTTTTTT.

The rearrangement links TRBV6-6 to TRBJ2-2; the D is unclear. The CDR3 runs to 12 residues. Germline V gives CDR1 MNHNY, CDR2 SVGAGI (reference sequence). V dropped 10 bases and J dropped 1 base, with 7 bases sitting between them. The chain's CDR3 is CATNRNTGELFF. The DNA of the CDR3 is TGTGCCACCAACAGGAACACCGGGGAGCTGTTTTTT.

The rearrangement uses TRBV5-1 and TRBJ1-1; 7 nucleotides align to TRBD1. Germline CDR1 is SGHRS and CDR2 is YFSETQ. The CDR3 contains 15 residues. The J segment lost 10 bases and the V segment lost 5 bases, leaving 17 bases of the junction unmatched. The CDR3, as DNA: TGCGCCAGCAGAGAACAGGGGCTCCCCAGTGACGGAGCTTTCTTT. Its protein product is CASREQGLPSDGAFF.

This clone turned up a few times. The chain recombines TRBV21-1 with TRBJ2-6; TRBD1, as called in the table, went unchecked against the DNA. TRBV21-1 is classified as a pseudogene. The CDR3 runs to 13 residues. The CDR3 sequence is CASSKDKGYVLTF. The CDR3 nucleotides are TGTGCCAGCAGCAAAGACAAGGGGTACGTCCTGACTTTC.

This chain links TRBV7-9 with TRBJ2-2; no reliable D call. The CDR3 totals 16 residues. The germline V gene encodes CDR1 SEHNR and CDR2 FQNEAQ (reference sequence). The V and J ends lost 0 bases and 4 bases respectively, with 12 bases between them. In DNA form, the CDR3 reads TGTGCCAGCAGCTTAGCGCACCAACCGACCACCGGGGAGCTGTTTTTT. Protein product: CASSLAHQPTTGELFF. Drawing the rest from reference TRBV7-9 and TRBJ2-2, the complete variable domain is DTGVSQNPRHKITKRGQNVTFRCDPISEHNRLYWYRQTLGQGPEFLTYFQNEAQLEKSRLLSDRFSAERPKGSFSTLEIQRTEQGDSAMYLCASSLAHQPTTGELFFGEGSRLTVL.

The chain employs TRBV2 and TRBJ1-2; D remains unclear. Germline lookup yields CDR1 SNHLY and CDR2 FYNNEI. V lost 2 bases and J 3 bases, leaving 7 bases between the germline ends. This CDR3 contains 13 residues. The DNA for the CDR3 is TGTGCCAGCAGTGAATTGCTACACTATGGCTACACCTTC. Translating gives CASSELLHYGYTF.

This CDR3 reads CASSLPGRGERRNTEAFF. The DNA for the CDR3 is TGTGCCAGCAGCTTGCCCGGCAGGGGCGAAAGGAGGAACACTGAAGCTTTCTTT. The chain employs TRBV5-4 and TRBJ1-1, with a weak D call TRBD1 (6 bases). The CDR3 extends over 18 amino acids. V shed 1 base and J shed 1 base, with 20 bases lying between them. CDR1 SGHNT and CDR2 YYREEE come from the germline V gene (reference sequence).